The clone carrying this TCR beta chain has just a few counts. Its cognate antigen is unknown. Roughly 10 milliliters was the volume of peripheral blood drawn from each donor. The sample is drawn from a study of blood T cells in healthy people across ages. Points from the study as a whole: TCR beta diversity tracked closely with naive T cell percentage. More naive CD4+ cells and higher diversity were found in long-lived than in aged donors.

Together with a sample-barcoded 5' primer, a J-beta primer mix was included in a second PCR lasting about 7 to 12 cycles. TCRdb re-derived calls from the 5' RACE reads in MiXCR, one entry per CDR3 protein. The data show around 800,000 distinct CDR3 sequences, about 59% seen once. Sequencing used blood. The sequence was obtained from a man aged 30 to 39 in good health.

In nucleotides, the CDR3 is TGCAGCGCCCGTGACAGGGGAGAGACCCAGTACTTC. Protein sequence: CSARDRGETQYF. The chain joins TRBV29-1 to TRBJ2-5; 8 nucleotides align to TRBD1. Germline V lookup: CDR1 SQVTM, CDR2 ANQGSEA. This CDR3 region has 12 residues. Trimming at V came to 7 bases and at J to 4 bases, leaving 5 bases not matched to a gene.